This record looks at one TCR beta chain sequence and its context. As yet, its antigen is unknown. The data stem from a study of radiotherapy plus CTLA-4 blockade in lung cancer. Findings and caveats of the study: Interferon-beta, together with early blood T cell clone dynamics, reportedly best predicted response. TCR clones originating in tumors grew in number in blood after radiotherapy plus ipilimumab.

Sequencing used immunoSEQ multiplex PCR; TCRdb keeps in-frame clones, though not all of them. The data hold about 31,000 clones, with around 73% observed a single time. This CDR3 is built from 15 residues. V dropped 7 bases and J dropped 2; count of bases not matched to a gene: 5. Germline-derived CDR1 and CDR2 are MNHEY and SMNVEV (reference sequence). This TCR derives from a human donor with non-small cell lung cancer who had stable disease on radiotherapy plus ipilimumab. The V and J genes are TRBV27 and TRBJ2-6; 7 bases map to TRBD2. The sample consisted of peripheral blood, taken from a patient treated with radiotherapy plus ipilimumab. The CDR3 protein is CASNSAGAGANVLTF. The CDR3 coding sequence is TGTGCCAGCAACAGCGCGGGGGCTGGGGCCAACGTCCTGACTTTC.